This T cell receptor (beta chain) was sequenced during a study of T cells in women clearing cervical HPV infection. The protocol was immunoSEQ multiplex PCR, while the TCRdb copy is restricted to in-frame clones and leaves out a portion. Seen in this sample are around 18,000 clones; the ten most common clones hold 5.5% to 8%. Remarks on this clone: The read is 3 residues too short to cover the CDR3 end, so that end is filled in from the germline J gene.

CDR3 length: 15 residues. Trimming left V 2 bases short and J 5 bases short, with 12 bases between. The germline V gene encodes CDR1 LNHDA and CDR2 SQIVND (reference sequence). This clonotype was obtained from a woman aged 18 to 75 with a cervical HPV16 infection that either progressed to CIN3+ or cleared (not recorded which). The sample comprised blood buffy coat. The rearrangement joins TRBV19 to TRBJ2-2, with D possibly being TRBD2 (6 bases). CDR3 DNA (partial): TGTGCCAGTAGTATAAGGGGCGGGGCAACCGGGGAG. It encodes CASSIRGGATGE. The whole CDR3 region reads CASSIRGGATGELFF.